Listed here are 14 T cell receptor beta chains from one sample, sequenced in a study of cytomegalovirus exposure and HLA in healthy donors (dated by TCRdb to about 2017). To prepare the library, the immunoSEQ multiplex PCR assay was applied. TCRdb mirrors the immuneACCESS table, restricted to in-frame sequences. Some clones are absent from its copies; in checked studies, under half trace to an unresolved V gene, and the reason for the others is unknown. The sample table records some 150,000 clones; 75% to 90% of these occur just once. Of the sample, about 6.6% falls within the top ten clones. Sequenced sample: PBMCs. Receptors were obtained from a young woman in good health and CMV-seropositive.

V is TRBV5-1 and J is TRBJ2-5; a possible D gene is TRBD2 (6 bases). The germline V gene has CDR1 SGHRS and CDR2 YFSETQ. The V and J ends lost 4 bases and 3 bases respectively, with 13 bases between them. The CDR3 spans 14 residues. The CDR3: CASSPSTSKETQYF. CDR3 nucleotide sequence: TGCGCCAGCAGCCCCTCGACTAGTAAAGAGACCCAGTACTTC.

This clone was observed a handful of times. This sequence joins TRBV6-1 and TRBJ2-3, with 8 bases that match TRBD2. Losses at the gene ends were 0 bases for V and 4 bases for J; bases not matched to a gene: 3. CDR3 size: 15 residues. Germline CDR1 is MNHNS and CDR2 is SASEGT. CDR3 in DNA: TGTGCCAGCAGTGAAGCGAGCGGGGGCCCAGATACGCAGTATTTT. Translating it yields CASSEASGGPDTQYF.

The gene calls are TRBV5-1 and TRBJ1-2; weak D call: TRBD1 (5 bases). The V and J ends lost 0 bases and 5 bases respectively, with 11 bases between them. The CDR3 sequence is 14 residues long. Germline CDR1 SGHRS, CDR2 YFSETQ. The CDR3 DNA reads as TGCGCCAGCAGCTTGGCCCAGGGTCGATATGGCTACACCTTC. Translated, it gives CASSLAQGRYGYTF.

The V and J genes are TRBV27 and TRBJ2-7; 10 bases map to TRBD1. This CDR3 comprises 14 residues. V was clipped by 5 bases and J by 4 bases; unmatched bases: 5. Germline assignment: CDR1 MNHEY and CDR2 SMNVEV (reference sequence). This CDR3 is CASSPGQGPYEQYF. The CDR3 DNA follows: TGTGCCAGCAGTCCGGGACAGGGGCCTTACGAGCAGTACTTC.

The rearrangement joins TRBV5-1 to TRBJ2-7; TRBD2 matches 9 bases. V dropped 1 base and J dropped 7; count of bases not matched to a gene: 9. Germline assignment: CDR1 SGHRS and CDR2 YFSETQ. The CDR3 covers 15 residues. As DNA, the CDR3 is TGCGCCAGCAGCTTGTATTGGACTAGCGCCCGAGAGCAGTACTTC. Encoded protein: CASSLYWTSAREQYF.

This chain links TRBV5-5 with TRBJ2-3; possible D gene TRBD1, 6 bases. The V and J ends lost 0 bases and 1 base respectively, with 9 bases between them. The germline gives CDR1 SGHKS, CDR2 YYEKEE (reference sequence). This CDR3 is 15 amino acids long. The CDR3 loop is CASSLDPGGTDTQYF. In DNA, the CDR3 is TGTGCCAGCAGCTTGGATCCAGGGGGCACAGATACGCAGTATTTT.

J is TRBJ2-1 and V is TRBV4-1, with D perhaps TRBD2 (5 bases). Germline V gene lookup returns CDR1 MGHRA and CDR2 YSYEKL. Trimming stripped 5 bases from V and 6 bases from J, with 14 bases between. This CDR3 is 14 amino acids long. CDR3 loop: CASSIRESLNEQFF. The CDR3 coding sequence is TGCGCCAGCAGCATTCGGGAATCCCTCAATGAGCAGTTCTTC.

For the CDR3, the DNA is TGTGCCAGCAGTTTACAGGGGTATGAGTCGCCCCTCCACTTT. Translating it yields CASSLQGYESPLHF. V gene TRBV28 combines with J gene TRBJ1-6; D is possibly TRBD1 (6 bases). Germline V CDR1 and CDR2: MDHEN, SYDVKM. Trimming took 2 bases from V and 13 from J, leaving 15 bases between them. The CDR3 has 14 residues.

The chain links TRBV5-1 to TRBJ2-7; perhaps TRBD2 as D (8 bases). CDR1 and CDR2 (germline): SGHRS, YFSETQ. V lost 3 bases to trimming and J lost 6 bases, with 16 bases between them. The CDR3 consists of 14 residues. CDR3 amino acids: CASSSGQAGGEQYF. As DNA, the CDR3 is TGCGCCAGCAGCTCCGGACAGGCGGGAGGCGAGCAGTACTTC.

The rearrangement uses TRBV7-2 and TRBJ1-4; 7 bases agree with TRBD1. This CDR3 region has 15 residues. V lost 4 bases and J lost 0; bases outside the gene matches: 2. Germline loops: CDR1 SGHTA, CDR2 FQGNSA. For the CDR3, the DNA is TGTGCCAGCAGCTGGACAGGCTCAACTAATGAAAAACTGTTTTTT. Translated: CASSWTGSTNEKLFF.

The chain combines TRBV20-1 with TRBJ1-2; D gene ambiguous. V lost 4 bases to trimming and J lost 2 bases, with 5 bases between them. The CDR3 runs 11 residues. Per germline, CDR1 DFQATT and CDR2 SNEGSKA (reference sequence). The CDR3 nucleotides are TGCAGTGCTACCGTCAACTATGGCTACACCTTC. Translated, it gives CSATVNYGYTF.

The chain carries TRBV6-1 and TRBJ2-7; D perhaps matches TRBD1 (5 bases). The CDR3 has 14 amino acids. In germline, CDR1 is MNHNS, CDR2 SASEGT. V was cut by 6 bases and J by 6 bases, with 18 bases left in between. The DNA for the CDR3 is TGTGCCAGCAGAGCCAATAGGGGAAACGCCGAGCAGTACTTC. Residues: CASRANRGNAEQYF.

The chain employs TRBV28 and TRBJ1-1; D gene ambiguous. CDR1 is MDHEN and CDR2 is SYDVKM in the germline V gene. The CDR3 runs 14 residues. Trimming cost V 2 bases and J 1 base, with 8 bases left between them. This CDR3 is CASSLGAANTEAFF. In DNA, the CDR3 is TGTGCCAGCAGTTTAGGTGCGGCGAACACTGAAGCTTTCTTT.

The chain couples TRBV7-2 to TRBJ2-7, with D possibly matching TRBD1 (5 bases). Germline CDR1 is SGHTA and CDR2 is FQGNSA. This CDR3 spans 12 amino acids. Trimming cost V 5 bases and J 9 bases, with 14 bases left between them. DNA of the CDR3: TGTGCCAGCAGCATCGACACTCAGGGGCAGTACTTC. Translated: CASSIDTQGQYF.